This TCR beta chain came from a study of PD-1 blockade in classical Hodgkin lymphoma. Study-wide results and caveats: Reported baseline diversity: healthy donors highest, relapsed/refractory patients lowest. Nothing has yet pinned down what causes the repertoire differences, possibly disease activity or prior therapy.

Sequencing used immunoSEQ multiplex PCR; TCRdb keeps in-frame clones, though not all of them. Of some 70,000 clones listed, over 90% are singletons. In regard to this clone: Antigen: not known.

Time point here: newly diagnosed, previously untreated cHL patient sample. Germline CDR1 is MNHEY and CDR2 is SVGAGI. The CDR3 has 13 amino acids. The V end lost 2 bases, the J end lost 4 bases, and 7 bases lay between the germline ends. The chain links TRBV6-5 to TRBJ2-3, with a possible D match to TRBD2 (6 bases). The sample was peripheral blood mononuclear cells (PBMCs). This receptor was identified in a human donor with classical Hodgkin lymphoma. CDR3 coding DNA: TGTGCCAGCAGTTACCGACTAGCAGATACGCAGTATTTT. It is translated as CASSYRLADTQYF.